The clone carrying this T cell receptor (beta chain) occurred once. Its target is not known. At one end the junction does not follow the germline gene, possibly because of a read error. The data derive from a study of Graves' ophthalmopathy and Graves' hyperthyroidism. For repertoire sequencing, the TCR beta CDR3 regions were amplified from RNA transcripts. RT-PCR was first run with HTBI primers, then multiplex PCR in a second round. TCRdb called the multiplex PCR reads again in MiXCR, with one record for every CDR3 protein. The repertoire holds hundreds of thousands of distinct CDR3 sequences, with roughly 39% as singletons. Study-wide points: Most expanded clonotypes in thyroid above 0.001 frequency also showed up in blood.

In germline, CDR1 is MGHDK, CDR2 SYGVNS. The CDR3 runs to 15 residues. Sequencing was done on a sample of peripheral blood. The sequence derives from an adult man with Graves' ophthalmopathy. The J gene is TRBJ1-1, the V gene TRBV25-1; TRBD1 agrees at 9 bases. CDR3 sequence reads: CAGSYIDRGWTEAFF. CDR3 coding DNA: TGTGCCGGCAGTTATATCGACAGGGGGTGGACTGAAGCTTTCTTT.